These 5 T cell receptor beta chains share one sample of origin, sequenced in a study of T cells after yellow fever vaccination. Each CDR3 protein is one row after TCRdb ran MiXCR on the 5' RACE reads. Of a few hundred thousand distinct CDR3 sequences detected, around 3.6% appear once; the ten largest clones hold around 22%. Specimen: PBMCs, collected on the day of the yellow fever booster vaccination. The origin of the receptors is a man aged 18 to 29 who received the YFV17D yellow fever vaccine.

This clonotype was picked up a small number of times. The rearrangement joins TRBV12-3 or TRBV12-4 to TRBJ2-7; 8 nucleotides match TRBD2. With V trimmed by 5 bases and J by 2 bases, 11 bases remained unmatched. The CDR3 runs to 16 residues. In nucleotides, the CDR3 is TGTGCCAGCAGTCACACGGGAGCGGGGGTGACCTACGAGCAGTACTTC. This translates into CASSHTGAGVTYEQYF.

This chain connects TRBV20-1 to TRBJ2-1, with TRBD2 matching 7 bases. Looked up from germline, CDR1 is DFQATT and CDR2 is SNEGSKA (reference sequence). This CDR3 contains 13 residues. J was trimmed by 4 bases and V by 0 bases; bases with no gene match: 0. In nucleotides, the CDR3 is TGCAGTGCTAGAGAGGGGGGGTACAATGAGCAGTTCTTC. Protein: CSAREGGYNEQFF.

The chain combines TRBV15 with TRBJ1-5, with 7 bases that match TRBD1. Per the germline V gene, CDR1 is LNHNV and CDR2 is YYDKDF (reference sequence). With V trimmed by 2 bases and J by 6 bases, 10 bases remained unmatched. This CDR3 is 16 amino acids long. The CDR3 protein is CATSRWENRGGQPQHF. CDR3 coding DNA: TGTGCCACCAGCAGATGGGAGAACAGGGGAGGTCAGCCCCAGCATTTT.

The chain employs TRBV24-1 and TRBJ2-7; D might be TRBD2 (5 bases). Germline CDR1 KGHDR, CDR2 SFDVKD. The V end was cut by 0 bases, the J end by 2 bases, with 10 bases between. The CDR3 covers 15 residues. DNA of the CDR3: TGTGCCACCAGTGATTTGCAGACGGGGACCTACGAGCAGTACGTC. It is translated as CATSDLQTGTYEQYV.

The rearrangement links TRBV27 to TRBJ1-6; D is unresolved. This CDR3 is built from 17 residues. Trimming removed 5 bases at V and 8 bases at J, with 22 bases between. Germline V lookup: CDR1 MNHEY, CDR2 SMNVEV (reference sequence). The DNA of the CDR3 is TGTGCCAGCAGTCCCCAGAGAGGGAGGACGAGGGATTCACCCCTCCACTTT. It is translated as CASSPQRGRTRDSPLHF.